These T cell receptor beta chains were read from a single sample in a study of blood T cell repertoires in COVID-19. Clones were read by immunoSEQ multiplex PCR, and TCRdb kept only the in-frame ones, dropping some. The sample includes fewer than 350,000 clones, 89% of them seen just once. The sample consisted of PBMCs or T cells enriched from blood (not recorded which). The receptor set was obtained from a man aged 55 to 70 who had recovered from COVID-19. The CDR3 runs from the conserved cysteine through the conserved F or W. A D gene is named only where the DNA matches it firmly. Some rows have no size entry. The others give once, few or many, or a class for an expanded clone.

TGCGCCAGCAGCTGGGGACTAGCTTCCTACGAGCAGTACTTC,CASSWGLASYEQYF,once,TRBD2,TRBV5-1,TRBJ2-7
TGTGCCAGCAGTTTTGGGGACAGGGATAACACCGGGGAGCTGTTTTTT,CASSFGDRDNTGELFF,NA,TRBD1,TRBV28,TRBJ2-2
TGTGCCAGCAGTGAAGGGACACAAAACACCATATATTTT,CASSEGTQNTIYF,once,NA,TRBV2,TRBJ1-3
TGCGCCAGCAGCTTGCAGCGGGAGGCCTACGAGCAGTACTTC,CASSLQREAYEQYF,NA,TRBD2,TRBV5-1,TRBJ2-7
TGTGCCAGCAGCTTAGTGCTAGCAACGGGCGATACGCAGTATTTT,CASSLVLATGDTQYF,NA,NA,TRBV7-9,TRBJ2-3
TGTGCCAGCAGTTTCCTAGGGGAGAACACTGAAGCTTTCTTT,CASSFLGENTEAFF,NA,NA,TRBV27,TRBJ1-1
TGTGCCAGCAGCTTAGGGTTTTCTACCCGATCACCCCTCCACTTT,CASSLGFSTRSPLHF,NA,NA,TRBV7-2,TRBJ1-6
TGTGCCAGCTCACGGTCCAGGTCCAGCCAAGAGACCCAGTACTTC,CASSRSRSSQETQYF,once,NA,TRBV18,TRBJ2-5
TGTGCCAGCTCACCCGGTGAGCCAATCGGCCCGGGGGGCTACACCTTC,CASSPGEPIGPGGYTF,NA,NA,TRBV18,TRBJ1-2
TGTGCCATCATCCCAATTAGCGGGAAAAGCAATGAGCAGTTCTTC,CAIIPISGKSNEQFF,NA,TRBD2,TRBV2,TRBJ2-1
TGTGCCAGCAGCGAGACAGGTATATACAATGAGCAGTTCTTC,CASSETGIYNEQFF,NA,NA,TRBV9,TRBJ2-1
TGTGCCAGCAGTGTCCGGGACTCTGGGCTATTAACGCAGTATTTT,CASSVRDSGLLTQYF,NA,NA,TRBV28,TRBJ2-3
TGTGCCAGCAGCTCCCGGGACAGGGGGCAAGATACGCAGTATTTT,CASSSRDRGQDTQYF,NA,TRBD1,TRBV9,TRBJ2-3
TGTGCCACCAGTGGCTTACGGCTAGCGGCGAACAATGAGCAGTTCTTC,CATSGLRLAANNEQFF,NA,TRBD2,TRBV24-1,TRBJ2-1
TGCGCCAGCAGCGCCTCCGGGACTAGCGGGAGAAAAGCCGGGGAGCTGTTTTTT,CASSASGTSGRKAGELFF,NA,TRBD2,TRBV5-1,TRBJ2-2
TGTGCCAGCAGTCAATTGGACAGGGGGGATTCACCCCTCCACTTT,CASSQLDRGDSPLHF,NA,TRBD1,TRBV6-5,TRBJ1-6
TGTGCCAGCAGTTTATTGACAGGGTACACTGAAGCTTTCTTT,CASSLLTGYTEAFF,NA,TRBD1,TRBV28,TRBJ1-1
TGTGCCAGCAGGGTAGGGGTTCTAGATACGCAGTATTTT,CASRVGVLDTQYF,NA,NA,TRBV28,TRBJ2-3
TGTGCCAGCGCCCTGGACAGGGGTGGAACAGATACGCAGTATTTT,CASALDRGGTDTQYF,once,TRBD1,TRBV27,TRBJ2-3
TGTGCCAGAAGCGAAGAACACGGGACCGGGGAGCTGTTTTTT,CARSEEHGTGELFF,NA,NA,TRBV5-3,TRBJ2-2
TGTGCCAGCAGCGTAGGACCAGGCCCATATGGCTACACCTTC,CASSVGPGPYGYTF,NA,NA,TRBV9,TRBJ1-2
TGTGCCACCAGCAGAGATATCGGGATCCTCAGCACAGATACGCAGTATTTT,CATSRDIGILSTDTQYF,NA,NA,TRBV15,TRBJ2-3
TGCGCCAGCAGCGTGGCTAGGGGGCAAGGGGGCTACACCTTC,CASSVARGQGGYTF,NA,TRBD1,TRBV5-1,TRBJ1-2
TGTGCCAGGAAGGGGGACAGCTCCTACGAGCAGTACTTC,CARKGDSSYEQYF,NA,TRBD1,TRBV9,TRBJ2-7
TGTGCCAGCAGCCAAATGAGCGGGAGGGCAAATGAGCAGTTCTTC,CASSQMSGRANEQFF,NA,TRBD2,TRBV3-1/TRBV3-2,TRBJ2-1